Below, 26 T cell receptor beta chains from the same sample are listed, as sequenced in a study of cytotoxic CD8 clonotypes in ibrutinib-treated CLL. Profiled with immunoSEQ multiplex PCR; TCRdb holds only in-frame clones, not every one. The repertoire holds over 200,000 clones, about 75% seen once, with about 6.4% in the top ten. The material was PBMCs, obtained after 12 months of ibrutinib treatment. The source is a human donor with chronic lymphocytic leukemia.

This chain uses TRBV7-2 with TRBJ2-7; TRBD1 aligns across 9 bases. CDR3 length equals 12 residues. The J segment lost 6 bases and the V segment lost 5 bases, leaving 2 bases of the junction unmatched. CDR1 and CDR2 (germline): SGHTA, FQGNSA. The CDR3 region is CASSGTGIEQYF. CDR3 DNA: TGTGCCAGCAGCGGGACAGGGATCGAGCAGTACTTC.

The rearrangement joins TRBV7-2 to TRBJ2-1; weak D call: TRBD2 (5 bases). The CDR3 is 14 residues long. Germline CDR1 reads SGHTA; CDR2 reads FQGNSA. The V and J ends lost 5 bases and 7 bases respectively, with 15 bases between them. CDR3 sequence reads: CASSGVASRNEQFF. CDR3 nucleotides: TGTGCCAGCAGCGGGGTAGCGTCAAGGAATGAGCAGTTCTTC.

As DNA, the CDR3 is TGTGCCAGTAAGAAGGGACGCACTGAAGCTTTCTTT. Protein product: CASKKGRTEAFF. The V call is TRBV19, the J call TRBJ1-1; perhaps TRBD1 as D (5 bases). Trimming took off 7 bases at V and 4 bases at J, with 10 bases between the two ends. The CDR3 spans 12 residues. Germline CDR1 and CDR2: LNHDA and SQIVND (reference sequence).

This clone was observed once. The rearrangement uses TRBV11-2 and TRBJ2-1; the D gene is possibly TRBD2 (5 bases). Germline values: CDR1 SGHAT, CDR2 FQNNGV. The CDR3 loop spans 13 amino acids. With 7 bases removed from V and 0 bases from J, the gap between germline ends came to 7 bases. The CDR3 coding sequence is TGTGCCAGCAAAGGGAGCTCCTACAATGAGCAGTTCTTC. Encoded protein: CASKGSSYNEQFF.

The V gene is TRBV27, the J gene TRBJ2-5; 14 nucleotides match TRBD2. V trimming: 6 bases; J trimming: 1 base; junction bases outside the gene matches: 7. CDR1 is MNHEY, CDR2 SMNVEV, per germline (reference sequence). This CDR3 is built from 17 residues. The CDR3 DNA sequence: TGTGCCAGCAGCCTGGGGACTAGCGGGAGCCGCCAAGAGACCCAGTACTTC. This codes for CASSLGTSGSRQETQYF.

The V gene is TRBV18, the J gene TRBJ2-1; 12 positions agree with TRBD2. The length of the CDR3 is 17 residues. Germline CDR1 is KGHSH and CDR2 is LQKENI. Trimming at V came to 6 bases and at J to 7 bases, leaving 13 bases not matched to a gene. The CDR3 sequence is CASSVTFATSGGNEQFF. The DNA of the CDR3 is TGTGCCAGCTCGGTAACTTTCGCGACTAGCGGGGGTAATGAGCAGTTCTTC.

The chain couples TRBV6-5 to TRBJ2-7; D may correspond to TRBD1 or TRBD2 (5 bases each). From germline, CDR1 is MNHEY and CDR2 SVGAGI. Trimming left V 3 bases short and J 6 bases short, with 12 bases between. CDR3 size: 13 residues. This CDR3 is CASSYAPGSEQYF. CDR3 in DNA: TGTGCCAGCAGTTATGCCCCAGGGAGCGAGCAGTACTTC.

This clone came up a few times. The CDR3 coding sequence is TGCGCCAGCGGACAATGGACAGGGGGCCAAGAGACCCAGTACTTC. The encoded protein is CASGQWTGGQETQYF. This chain joins TRBV5-1 and TRBJ2-5; 10 bases are a match to TRBD1. The CDR3 is 15 amino acids. The V and J ends lost 7 bases and 1 base, in that order; junction bases with no gene match: 7. The germline CDR1 and CDR2 sequences are SGHRS and YFSETQ.

The V gene is TRBV5-1, the J gene TRBJ1-1, with 7 bases aligning to TRBD1. CDR3 length: 13 amino acids. With 3 bases clipped from V and 6 bases from J, the junction kept 5 bases outside the gene matches. Germline CDR1 is SGHRS and CDR2 is YFSETQ. CDR3 sequence (DNA): TGCGCCAGCAGCTCGGGGACAGCTCCTGAAGCTTTCTTT. Protein product: CASSSGTAPEAFF.

This rearrangement joins TRBV6-6 to TRBJ1-2; D perhaps matches TRBD1 (5 bases). V was trimmed by 5 bases and J by 8 bases, leaving 18 bases between them. The CDR3 totals 14 residues. CDR1 and CDR2 (germline): MNHNY, SVGAGI (reference sequence). Here the CDR3 reads CASSLGLIVGGYTF. The CDR3 nucleotides are TGTGCCAGCAGTCTGGGACTGATAGTGGGGGGCTACACCTTC.

This chain links TRBV30 with TRBJ1-2; D perhaps matches TRBD1 (5 bases). V was shortened by 2 bases and J by 5 bases, with 12 bases between the two germline ends. The germline gives CDR1 GTSNPN, CDR2 SVGIG (reference sequence). CDR3 size: 13 residues. CDR3 protein: CAWSPTENYGYTF. CDR3 DNA sequence: TGTGCCTGGAGTCCGACAGAAAATTATGGCTACACCTTC.

The chain employs TRBV5-6 and TRBJ1-2; weak D call: TRBD1 (6 bases). Per germline, CDR1 SGHDT and CDR2 YYEEEE. This CDR3 is 15 amino acids long. V shed 3 bases and J shed 2 bases, with 14 bases lying between them. This CDR3 reads CASSSLRQDNYGYTF. The CDR3 DNA follows: TGTGCCAGCAGCTCCCTTCGACAGGACAACTATGGCTACACCTTC.

The rearrangement joins TRBV5-4 to TRBJ2-3, with D perhaps matching TRBD2 (6 bases). The germline CDR1 and CDR2 sequences are SGHNT and YYREEE (reference sequence). This CDR3 is built from 20 residues. V lost 3 bases, J lost 0 bases, and 26 bases lay in between. CDR3 sequence: CASSYVLFGLASASTDTQYF. The CDR3 DNA is TGTGCCAGCAGCTATGTCCTTTTCGGGCTAGCGAGTGCTAGCACAGATACGCAGTATTTT.

V usage is TRBV5-1 and J usage is TRBJ1-5, with a weak D call TRBD1 (6 bases). CDR3 length equals 13 residues. Deletions cut 4 bases from V and 7 bases from J, with 12 bases between. Per the germline V gene, CDR1 is SGHRS and CDR2 is YFSETQ. As DNA, the CDR3 is TGCGCCAGCAGCCAGCAGGGGAACCAGCCCCAGCATTTT. Its protein product is CASSQQGNQPQHF.

There are a few counts of this clone. V and J are TRBV6-5 and TRBJ1-4; the D is unclear. The ends were cut back, 5 bases at V and 11 bases at J, with 18 bases in the middle. There are 14 residues in the CDR3. CDR1 and CDR2 from the germline V gene are MNHEY and SVGAGI. CDR3 amino acids: CASSATILGGKLFF. DNA for the CDR3: TGTGCCAGCAGTGCCACCATCCTGGGTGGGAAACTGTTTTTT.

The V and J genes are TRBV7-3 and TRBJ1-2; TRBD1 matches at 7 bases. The CDR3 spans 15 residues. The germline CDR1 and CDR2 sequences are SGHTA and FQGTGA. The J segment lost 5 bases and the V segment lost 5 bases, leaving 11 bases of the junction unmatched. DNA for the CDR3: TGTGCCAGCAGCGCAAGCTTCGGGACAGCTTATGGCTACACCTTC. This codes for CASSASFGTAYGYTF.

This chain uses TRBV2 with TRBJ2-7; the match to TRBD2 covers 10 bases. V gave up 6 bases and J gave up 0 bases; unmatched junction bases: 5. This CDR3 has 15 amino acids. The germline CDR1 and CDR2 sequences are SNHLY and FYNNEI. CDR3 bases: TGTGCCAGCAGGGCCGGGACTAGCGTCTCCTACGAGCAGTACTTC. Translation: CASRAGTSVSYEQYF.

The rearrangement links TRBV7-9 to TRBJ2-2, with 14 bases aligning to TRBD2. Losses at the gene ends were 3 bases for V and 6 bases for J; bases not matched to a gene: 3. This CDR3 region has 16 residues. Germline V CDR1 and CDR2: SEHNR, FQNEAQ (reference sequence). CDR3 nucleotide sequence: TGTGCCAGCAGCTTGGGACTAGCGGGAGTTTCCGGGGAGCTGTTTTTT. Translation: CASSLGLAGVSGELFF. The whole variable domain, remainder taken from reference TRBV7-9 and TRBJ2-2, is DTGVSQNPRHKITKRGQNVTFRCDPISEHNRLYWYRQTLGQGPEFLTYFQNEAQLEKSRLLSDRFSAERPKGSFSTLEIQRTEQGDSAMYLCASSLGLAGVSGELFFGEGSRLTVL.

The V and J genes are TRBV30 and TRBJ2-2; D remains ambiguous. Germline lookup yields CDR1 GTSNPN and CDR2 SVGIG (reference sequence). Trimming took 5 bases from V and 6 from J, leaving 10 bases between them. The length of the CDR3 is 12 residues. In DNA, the CDR3 is TGTGCCTGGGAAAAAGGGCCCGGGGAGCTGTTTTTT. It encodes CAWEKGPGELFF.

There are a few counts of this clone. V usage is TRBV7-6 and J usage is TRBJ2-7; 10 positions agree with TRBD1. This CDR3 region has 14 residues. After removal of 5 bases from V and 2 bases from J, the junction contained 3 bases not matched to a gene. Looked up from germline, CDR1 is SGHVS and CDR2 is FNYEAQ. This CDR3 reads CASSQTGGAYEQYF. In nucleotides, the CDR3 is TGTGCCAGCAGCCAGACAGGGGGCGCCTACGAGCAGTACTTC.

This clone turned up a few times. The V gene is TRBV14, the J gene TRBJ1-1, with unresolved D. Germline V lookup: CDR1 SGHDN, CDR2 FVKESK. V was shortened by 0 bases and J by 6 bases, with 14 bases between the two germline ends. The CDR3 is 15 residues long. CDR3 DNA: TGTGCCAGCAGCCAAGATAGAATAGGTCGGGCTGAAGCTTTCTTT. Translating it yields CASSQDRIGRAEAFF.

This chain joins TRBV15 and TRBJ1-2; TRBD1 might be the D (5 bases). CDR3 length equals 13 residues. Trimming shortened V by 4 bases and J by 3 bases, and 9 bases separated the two germline ends. CDR1 is LNHNV and CDR2 is YYDKDF in the germline V gene (reference sequence). Here the CDR3 DNA reads TGTGCCACCAGCACAGGGACGGACTATGGCTACACCTTC. It translates to CATSTGTDYGYTF.

There are a few counts of this clone. The V call is TRBV4-1, the J call TRBJ1-5; the D is unclear. The CDR3 covers 16 residues. The germline V gene encodes CDR1 MGHRA and CDR2 YSYEKL. With 0 bases removed from V and 0 bases from J, the gap between germline ends came to 9 bases. The CDR3 coding sequence is TGCGCCAGCAGCCAAGAATCAGGACTTAGCAATCAGCCCCAGCATTTT. It codes for CASSQESGLSNQPQHF.

The chain joins TRBV7-3 to TRBJ1-5, with 7 bases that match TRBD1. V lost 1 base and J lost 3; bases outside the gene matches: 3. The CDR3 covers 15 residues. Germline V gives CDR1 SGHTA, CDR2 FQGTGA. Here the CDR3 DNA reads TGTGCCAGCAGCTTAAGAGGGGGCACCAATCAGCCCCAGCATTTT. Amino acids: CASSLRGGTNQPQHF.

The chain uses TRBV30 and TRBJ2-1; D unclear. Germline CDR1 is GTSNPN and CDR2 is SVGIG (reference sequence). Trimming cost V 4 bases and J 5 bases, with 6 bases left between them. The CDR3 has 11 amino acids. The chain's CDR3 is CAWTSHNEQFF. The DNA for the CDR3 is TGTGCCTGGACCAGTCACAATGAGCAGTTCTTC.

The chain combines TRBV5-1 with TRBJ2-3; possibly TRBD1 or TRBD2 for D (6 bases each). V lost 4 bases to trimming and J lost 5 bases, with 17 bases between them. CDR1 SGHRS and CDR2 YFSETQ come from the germline V gene. The CDR3 has 15 amino acids. CDR3 loop: CASSLGGGGRDTQYF. In DNA, the CDR3 is TGCGCCAGCAGCCTAGGTGGAGGGGGAAGAGATACGCAGTATTTT. The variable domain in full, with the rest retrieved from reference TRBV5-1 and TRBJ2-3, is KAGVTQTPRYLIKTRGQQVTLSCSPISGHRSVSWYQQTPGQGLQFLFEYFSETQRNKGNFPGRFSGRQFSNSRSEMNVSTLELGDSALYLCASSLGGGGRDTQYFGPGTRLTVL.